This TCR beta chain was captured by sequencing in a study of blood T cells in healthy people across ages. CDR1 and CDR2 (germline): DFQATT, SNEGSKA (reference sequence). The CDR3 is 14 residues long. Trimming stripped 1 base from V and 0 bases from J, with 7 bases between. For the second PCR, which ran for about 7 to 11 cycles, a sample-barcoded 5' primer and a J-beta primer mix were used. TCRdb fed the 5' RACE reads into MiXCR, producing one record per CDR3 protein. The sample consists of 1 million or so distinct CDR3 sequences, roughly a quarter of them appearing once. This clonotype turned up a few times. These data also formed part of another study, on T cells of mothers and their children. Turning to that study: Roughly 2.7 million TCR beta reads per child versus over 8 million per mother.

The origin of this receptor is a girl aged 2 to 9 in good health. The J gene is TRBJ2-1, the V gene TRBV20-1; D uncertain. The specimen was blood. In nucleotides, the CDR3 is TGCAGTGCTAGAGCAAGGGTCTCCTACAATGAGCAGTTCTTC. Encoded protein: CSARARVSYNEQFF.